This TCR beta chain was profiled in a study of T-cell memory formation after mild COVID-19. In the study overall: The two donors had largely donor-specific TCR clusters. Study-wide results and caveats: Among CD4+ contracting clones, most were CM and EM, and CD8+ ones EMRA.

A word on this clonotype: The antigen is undetermined.

Unmatched junction bases numbered 7, after V lost 6 bases and J lost 6 bases. This CDR3 has 14 residues. CDR1 SNHLY and CDR2 FYNNEI come from the germline V gene. A single record per CDR3 protein comes from TCRdb applying MiXCR to the 5' RACE reads. The data contain about 400,000 distinct CDR3 sequences, 15% to 20% of them seen just once; the ten biggest clones take up approximately 21%. The specimen sequenced was PBMCs or a T cell subset sorted from them (not recorded which). The TCR was taken from a man younger than 30 who had mild COVID-19 (a few samples of this study predate the infection). Cell type and time point are not known. The rearrangement uses TRBV2 and TRBJ2-1; TRBD1 aligns across 8 bases. CDR3 sequence (DNA): TGTGCCAGCAGCCCGGACAGGGTGACCAATGAGCAGTTCTTC. It encodes CASSPDRVTNEQFF.